A selection of T cell receptor beta chains follows, all from one sample in a study of sequential checkpoint blockade in melanoma. The assay was immunoSEQ multiplex PCR, and TCRdb's table has in-frame clones only and misses some. The sample includes several thousand clones, around three fifths of them seen just once. This specimen was CD8+ T cells sorted from blood (inferred from file names), taken from a patient given nivolumab and ipilimumab in sequence. All receptors come from a human patient with melanoma. Some clones in this sample may be carry-over from other donors' samples. CDR3s include the opening cysteine and the closing phenylalanine or tryptophan. The order of the fields is CDR3 DNA, CDR3 protein, J gene, V gene, clone size, D gene. D genes are given only for firm matches. Size is omitted from some rows. Given values are once, few, many or a class for expanded clones.

TGTGCCAGCAGCGAAGGCGAGGGAAAGACCTATGGCTACACCTTC | CASSEGEGKTYGYTF | TRBJ1-2 | TRBV7-1 | NA | NA
TGTGCCAGCAGCTTAGACAGGGCTCGGAATTCACCCCTCCACTTT | CASSLDRARNSPLHF | TRBJ1-6 | TRBV11-2 | once | NA
TGTGCCAGCAGCGTAGGACTAGCGGGCTACAATGAGCAGTTCTTC | CASSVGLAGYNEQFF | TRBJ2-1 | TRBV9 | NA | TRBD2
TGCGCCAGCAGCCAAACAGGGTCCGCTGGCTACACCTTC | CASSQTGSAGYTF | TRBJ1-2 | TRBV1 | NA | NA
TGTGCCAGCAGCTTCTCGGCGGGGGGGCTACTTGAGCAGTTCTTC | CASSFSAGGLLEQFF | TRBJ2-1 | TRBV11-1 | NA | TRBD2
TGCGCCAGCAGCTTGCGGCCGGTGATGGAGGACCCCTACAATGAGCAGTTCTTC | CASSLRPVMEDPYNEQFF | TRBJ2-1 | TRBV5-1 | NA | NA
TGTGCCAGCAGCAACGGACTAGCGGGGGGAGATACGCAGTATTTT | CASSNGLAGGDTQYF | TRBJ2-3 | TRBV7-4 | NA | TRBD2
TGTGCCAGCAGCTTAGGAGGCATATTAACTAACTATGGCTACACCTTC | CASSLGGILTNYGYTF | TRBJ1-2 | TRBV7-9 | NA | NA
TGTGCCAGCAGCAGCTCCGGGACACTCCTTTACGAGCAGTACTTC | CASSSSGTLLYEQYF | TRBJ2-7 | TRBV7-6 | few | NA
TGTGCCAGCAGTGATGGGACAGGACGGGGAGTTCATGATGGCTACACCTTC | CASSDGTGRGVHDGYTF | TRBJ1-2 | TRBV27 | medium-sized | TRBD1
TGTGCCAGCAGCTTTGGAGCTACGAACACTGAAGCTTTCTTT | CASSFGATNTEAFF | TRBJ1-1 | TRBV7-2 | NA | NA
TGTGCCAGCAGTACAGGGTTGAGCACTGAAGCTTTCTTT | CASSTGLSTEAFF | TRBJ1-1 | TRBV6-5 | NA | NA
TGTGCCACCAGCAGACGGACACAATATAGCAATCAGCCCCAGCATTTT | CATSRRTQYSNQPQHF | TRBJ1-5 | TRBV15 | NA | NA
NA | CATYGCRYNSPLHF | TRBJ1-6 | TRBV10-1 | few | NA
TGTGCCAGCAGACTCGGGACAGCACTGTTCTACGAGCAGTACTTC | CASRLGTALFYEQYF | TRBJ2-7 | TRBV6-5 | NA | TRBD1
TGTGCCAGCAGCCCCCGGACAGGCCTAACCTACGAGCAGTACTTC | CASSPRTGLTYEQYF | TRBJ2-7 | TRBV5-6 | few | TRBD1
TGTGCCAGCAGTGCACTACAGGGAGCCCTCTACGAGCAGTACTTC | CASSALQGALYEQYF | TRBJ2-7 | TRBV27 | few | NA
TGTGCCACGAGGCTCGATGCTGGCTACACCTTC | CATRLDAGYTF | TRBJ1-2 | TRBV7-9 | few | NA
TGTGCCAGCAGTTCTTACAACTACGAGCAGTACTTC | CASSSYNYEQYF | TRBJ2-7 | TRBV6-6 | NA | NA
TGTGCCAGTATAAAGGACATCACCGGGGAGCTGTTTTTT | CASIKDITGELFF | TRBJ2-2 | TRBV19 | NA | NA
TGTGCCAGCAGCTCCACTTATCTTAATTCACCCCTCCACTTT | CASSSTYLNSPLHF | TRBJ1-6 | TRBV11-2 | NA | NA
TGTGCCAGCAGCCGTAATCTTGACACTGAAGCTTTCTTT | CASSRNLDTEAFF | TRBJ1-1 | TRBV7-9 | few | NA
TGTGCCAGCAGCTTGGCCCCAAGCGAGCAGTACTTC | CASSLAPSEQYF | TRBJ2-7 | TRBV7-8 | NA | NA
TGTGCCAGCACCCTGATCAGAACGGGGGGCCCCTATGGCTACACCTTC | CASTLIRTGGPYGYTF | TRBJ1-2 | TRBV28 | NA | NA
TGTGCCAGCAGCTTACCTGATACTCCCCTTAACTATGGCTACACCTTC | CASSLPDTPLNYGYTF | TRBJ1-2 | TRBV7-3 | NA | NA
TGTGCCAGCAGTTACCCCGGGACAGGGATCTACGAGCAGTACTTC | CASSYPGTGIYEQYF | TRBJ2-7 | TRBV6-6 | NA | TRBD1
TGTGCCAGCAGCTCGGAGGCTCAACCATCCTACGAGCAGTACTTC | CASSSEAQPSYEQYF | TRBJ2-7 | TRBV7-6 | NA | NA
TGTGCCAGTAGTATCGGTAACACTGAAGCTTTCTTT | CASSIGNTEAFF | TRBJ1-1 | TRBV19 | NA | NA
TGTGCTAGTGGTTTGGTTGGGGGGATAACGGCTTTCTTT | CASGLVGGITAFF | TRBJ1-1 | TRBV12-5 | NA | NA
TGCGCCAGCAGCCAAGATTTAGGGGCCGCGCGGGGCTACACCTTC | CASSQDLGAARGYTF | TRBJ1-2 | TRBV4-1 | NA | NA
TGTGCCAGCAGCTTAAGAGGGACTACCTACGGAAACGCGAGATACAATGAGCAGTTCTTC | CASSLRGTTYGNARYNEQFF | TRBJ2-1 | TRBV7-3 | NA | TRBD2
TGTGCCAGCAGCTTAAACTTTGCTAGCACAGATACGCAGTATTTT | CASSLNFASTDTQYF | TRBJ2-3 | TRBV7-9 | NA | NA
TGCGCCAGCAGCCAAGACAGGGCTAGGGGTGAAGCTTTCTTT | CASSQDRARGEAFF | TRBJ1-1 | TRBV4-3 | NA | NA
TGTGCCAGCAGTAACTCCTACGAGCAGTACTTC | CASSNSYEQYF | TRBJ2-7 | TRBV7-9 | NA | NA
TGTGCCAGCAGCTTAGGCCGGGGTTCACCCCTCCACTTT | CASSLGRGSPLHF | TRBJ1-6 | TRBV13 | NA | NA
TGTGCCAGCAGCGAGCTTCAGGGGATTCGAGCTGAAGCTTTCTTT | CASSELQGIRAEAFF | TRBJ1-1 | TRBV11-2 | NA | NA
TGTGCCAGTCGGGAGTCCTACGAGCAGTACTTC | CASRESYEQYF | TRBJ2-7 | TRBV6-5 | few | NA
TGTGCCAGCAGCTTCCGGACAGAGACATACGAGCAGTACTTC | CASSFRTETYEQYF | TRBJ2-7 | TRBV7-2 | NA | NA
TGTGCCAGCAGTTTAAGGGGCAGGGTCGAGGAGCAGTACTTC | CASSLRGRVEEQYF | TRBJ2-7 | TRBV27 | once | NA
TGTGCCAGCACCGGGACAGGGGTTTCGTTTGGCTACACCTTC | CASTGTGVSFGYTF | TRBJ1-2 | TRBV7-9 | NA | TRBD1
TGTGCCAGCAGCTTAGGGCCGGGGGGCTATGGCTACACCTTC | CASSLGPGGYGYTF | TRBJ1-2 | TRBV7-9 | few | NA
TGTGCCAGCAAGGAGTCAATTGACAGGCTCTATGGCTACACCTTC | CASKESIDRLYGYTF | TRBJ1-2 | TRBV2 | NA | NA
TGTGCCAGCAGTAGGGGCTATTATGGCTACACCTTC | CASSRGYYGYTF | TRBJ1-2 | TRBV6-5 | NA | NA
TGTGCCAGCAGCTTAAGGGGCAGGGGCTCTGGAAACACCATATATTTT | CASSLRGRGSGNTIYF | TRBJ1-3 | TRBV7-9 | NA | NA
TGTGCCAGCAGTGATACAGGGGCTTTCAATCAGCCCCAGCATTTT | CASSDTGAFNQPQHF | TRBJ1-5 | TRBV6-1 | NA | TRBD1
TGCGCCAGCAGCCTTCGGGGGGGGGACAGCTATGGCTACACCTTC | CASSLRGGDSYGYTF | TRBJ1-2 | TRBV4-1 | NA | TRBD1
TGCGCCAGCAGCCAAGATTGGCCGGGTCTGTCCTACGAGCAGTACTTC | CASSQDWPGLSYEQYF | TRBJ2-7 | TRBV4-1 | NA | NA
TGTGCCAGCAGTGAAGGGGGGGGACAGGGACGCAATGAGCAGTTCTTC | CASSEGGGQGRNEQFF | TRBJ2-1 | TRBV2 | NA | TRBD1
TGCGCCAGCAGCCAAGAGAGGTCCGGTACCTACGAGCAGTACTTC | CASSQERSGTYEQYF | TRBJ2-7 | TRBV4-1 | NA | NA
TGTGCCAGTAGTATCGGGCGGGCTATGAACACTGAAGCTTTCTTT | CASSIGRAMNTEAFF | TRBJ1-1 | TRBV19 | NA | NA
TGTGCCAGTAGTATAGATGGGCCGCCGCGCACAGATACGCAGTATTTT | CASSIDGPPRTDTQYF | TRBJ2-3 | TRBV19 | few | NA
TGTGCCAGCAGTTTCCCCCCGGGGAGCTCCTACAATGAGCAGTTCTTC | CASSFPPGSSYNEQFF | TRBJ2-1 | TRBV27 | NA | NA
TGTGCCATCAGAGACAGGGGACAAAATTTGAACACTGAAGCTTTCTTT | CAIRDRGQNLNTEAFF | TRBJ1-1 | TRBV10-3 | NA | TRBD1